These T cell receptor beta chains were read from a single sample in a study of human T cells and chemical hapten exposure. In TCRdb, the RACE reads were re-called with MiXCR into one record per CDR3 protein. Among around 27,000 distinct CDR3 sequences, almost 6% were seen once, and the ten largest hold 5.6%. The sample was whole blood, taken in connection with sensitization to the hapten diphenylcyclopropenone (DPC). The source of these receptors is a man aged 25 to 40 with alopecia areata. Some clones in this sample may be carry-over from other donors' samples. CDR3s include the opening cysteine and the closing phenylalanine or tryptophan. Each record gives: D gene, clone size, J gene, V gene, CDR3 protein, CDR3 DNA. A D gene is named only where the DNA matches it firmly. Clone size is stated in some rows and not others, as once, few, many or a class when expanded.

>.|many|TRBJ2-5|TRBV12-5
CASGEGTQETQYF
TGTGCTAGTGGCGAGGGAACCCAAGAGACCCAGTACTTC
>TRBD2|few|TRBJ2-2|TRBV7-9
CASSPKGGRNTGELFF
TGTGCCAGCAGCCCAAAGGGAGGGAGAAACACCGGGGAGCTGTTTTTT
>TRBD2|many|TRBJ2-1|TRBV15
CATSRGPTSGSTNEQFF
TGTGCCACCAGCAGAGGCCCGACTAGCGGGAGTACTAATGAGCAGTTCTTC
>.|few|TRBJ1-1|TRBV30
CAWDLGNTEAFF
TGTGCCTGGGACCTAGGGAACACTGAAGCTTTCTTT
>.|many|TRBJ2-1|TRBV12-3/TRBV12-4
CASLRGVAYNEQFF
TGTGCCAGCCTTAGGGGAGTGGCCTACAATGAGCAGTTCTTC
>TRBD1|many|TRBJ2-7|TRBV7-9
CASSLGTGGFSVYEQYF
TGTGCCAGCAGCTTAGGGACAGGGGGCTTCAGTGTTTACGAGCAGTACTTC
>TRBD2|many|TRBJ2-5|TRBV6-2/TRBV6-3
CASSYGQTSGQETQYF
TGTGCCAGCAGTTACGGTCAGACTAGCGGACAAGAGACCCAGTACTTC
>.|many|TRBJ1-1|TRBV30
CAWSVGGGTEAFF
TGTGCCTGGAGTGTAGGGGGGGGCACTGAAGCTTTCTTT
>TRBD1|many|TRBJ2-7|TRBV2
CASSVSKGQTYEQYF
TGTGCCAGCAGTGTCTCGAAGGGACAGACCTACGAGCAGTACTTC
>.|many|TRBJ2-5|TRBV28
CASARGETQYF
TGTGCCAGCGCCAGGGGAGAGACCCAGTACTTC
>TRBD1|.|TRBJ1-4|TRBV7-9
CASSLQQGTNEKLFF
TGTGCCAGCAGCCTCCAACAGGGGACGAATGAAAAACTGTTTTTT
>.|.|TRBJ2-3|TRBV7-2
CASSSLPATGRTDTQYF
TGTGCCAGCAGCTCTCTACCCGCAACAGGGCGCACAGATACGCAGTATTTT
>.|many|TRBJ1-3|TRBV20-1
CSAPGEGSLRNTIYF
TGCAGTGCTCCGGGGGAGGGCTCTCTCCGAAACACCATATATTTT
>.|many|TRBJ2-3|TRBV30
CAWSQAATTDTQYF
TGTGCCTGGAGTCAAGCGGCTACCACAGATACGCAGTATTTT
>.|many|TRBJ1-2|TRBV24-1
CATSDPRGPNYGYTF
TGTGCCACCAGTGACCCGCGGGGCCCTAACTATGGCTACACCTTC
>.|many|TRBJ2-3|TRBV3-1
CASRRGEDTQYF
TGTGCCAGCAGGAGGGGGGAAGATACGCAGTATTTT
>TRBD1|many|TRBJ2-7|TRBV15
CATSRDRTGGSYEQYF
TGTGCCACCAGCAGAGATCGGACAGGGGGCTCCTACGAGCAGTACTTC
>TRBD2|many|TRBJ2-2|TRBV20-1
CSAPQREAHTGELFF
TGCAGTGCTCCCCAGCGGGAGGCCCACACCGGGGAGCTGTTTTTT
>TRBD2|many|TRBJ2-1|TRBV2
CASSEWSGTHNEQFF
TGTGCCAGCAGTGAATGGAGCGGGACCCACAATGAGCAGTTCTTC
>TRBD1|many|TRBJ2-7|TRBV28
CASSHRGAYEQYF
TGTGCCAGCAGCCACAGGGGCGCCTACGAGCAGTACTTC
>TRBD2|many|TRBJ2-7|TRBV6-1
CASSEVGGDLYEQYF
TGTGCCAGCAGTGAAGTGGGAGGGGATCTCTACGAGCAGTACTTC
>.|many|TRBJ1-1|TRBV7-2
CASSLGPGVSAAAFF
TGTGCCAGCAGCTTAGGTCCCGGGGTTTCGGCTGCAGCTTTCTTT
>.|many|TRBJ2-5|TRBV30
CAWSVQGETQYF
TGTGCCTGGAGTGTACAGGGAGAGACCCAGTACTTC
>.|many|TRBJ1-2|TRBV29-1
CSVDGSALAF
TGCAGCGTTGATGGAAGTGCTCTCGCCTTC
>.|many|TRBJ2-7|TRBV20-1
CSARWVDSYEQYF
TGCAGTGCTAGGTGGGTTGACTCCTACGAGCAGTACTTC
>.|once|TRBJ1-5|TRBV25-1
CASRTDSNQPQHF
TGTGCCAGCAGGACTGATAGCAATCAGCCCCAGCATTTT
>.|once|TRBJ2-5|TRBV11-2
CASSERLVRDETQYF
TGTGCCAGCAGCGAAAGACTAGTAAGGGATGAGACCCAGTACTTC
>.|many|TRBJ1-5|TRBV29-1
CSVRSSNNQPQHF
TGCAGCGTTCGGAGCAGTAACAATCAGCCCCAGCATTTT
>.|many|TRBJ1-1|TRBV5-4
CASSPGSRPGTGGRKEAFF
TGTGCCAGCAGCCCGGGAAGTCGACCAGGGACCGGAGGGAGGAAGGAAGCTTTCTTT
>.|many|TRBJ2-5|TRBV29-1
CSEQDGYQETQYF
TGCAGCGAACAGGACGGGTACCAAGAGACCCAGTACTTC
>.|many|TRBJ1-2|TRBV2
CASSDARGYGYTF
TGTGCCAGCAGTGATGCCAGGGGATATGGCTACACCTTC
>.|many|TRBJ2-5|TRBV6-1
CASSEMGTVLGTQYF
TGTGCCAGCAGTGAAATGGGGACTGTACTAGGGACCCAGTACTTC
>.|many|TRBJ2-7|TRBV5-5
CASSFLPGEVGEQWEVGEQYF
TGTGCCAGCAGCTTCCTGCCAGGGGAAGTTGGCGAGCAGTGGGAAGTTGGCGAGCAGTACTTC
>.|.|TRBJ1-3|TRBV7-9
CASSLPGTPGNTIYF
TGTGCCAGCAGCTTACCCGGGACCCCTGGAAACACCATATATTTT
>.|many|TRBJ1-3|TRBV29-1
CSVQASGNTIYF
TGCAGCGTTCAGGCCTCTGGAAACACCATATATTTT
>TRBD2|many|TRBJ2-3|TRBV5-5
CASSLGLAGGSYTDTQYF
TGTGCCAGCAGTTTAGGACTAGCGGGAGGTTCCTACACAGATACGCAGTATTTT
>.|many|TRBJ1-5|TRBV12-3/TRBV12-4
CASSLGSELQPQHF
TGTGCCAGCAGTTTAGGATCCGAGCTCCAGCCCCAGCATTTT
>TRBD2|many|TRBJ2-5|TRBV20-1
CSARAPSGGRQETQYF
TGCAGTGCTAGAGCACCGAGCGGGGGTAGACAAGAGACCCAGTACTTC
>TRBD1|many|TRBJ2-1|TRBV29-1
CSVGVLGQGNNYNEQFF
TGCAGCGTTGGCGTCCTGGGACAGGGAAACAACTACAATGAGCAGTTCTTC
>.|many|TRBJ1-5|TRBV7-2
CASSFDSNQPQHF
TGTGCCAGCAGCTTCGATAGCAATCAGCCCCAGCATTTT
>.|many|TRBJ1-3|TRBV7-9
CASSLSAGHNTIYF
TGTGCCAGCAGCTTAAGTGCGGGACACAACACCATATATTTT
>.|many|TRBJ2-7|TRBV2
CASREQLEQYF
TGTGCCAGCAGGGAACAACTCGAGCAGTACTTC
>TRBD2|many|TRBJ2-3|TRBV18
CASSPTSGSSTDTQYF
TGTGCCAGCTCACCAACTAGCGGGTCCAGCACAGATACGCAGTATTTT
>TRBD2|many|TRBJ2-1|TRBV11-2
CASSLRLAGGTYNEQFF
TGTGCCAGCAGCTTACGACTAGCGGGAGGTACCTACAATGAGCAGTTCTTC
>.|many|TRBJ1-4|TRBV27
CASRGVGEKLFF
TGTGCCAGCAGGGGCGTAGGTGAAAAACTGTTTTTT
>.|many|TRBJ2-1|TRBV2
CASKKNSGDPGEQFF
TGTGCCAGCAAGAAAAATAGCGGAGATCCGGGGGAGCAGTTCTTC
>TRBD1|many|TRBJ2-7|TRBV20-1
CSARDAGTGGTIYEQYF
TGCAGTGCTAGAGACGCCGGGACAGGGGGGACCATCTACGAGCAGTACTTC
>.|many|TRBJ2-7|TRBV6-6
CASRLVGESYEQYF
TGTGCCAGCAGACTAGTCGGCGAGTCCTACGAGCAGTACTTC